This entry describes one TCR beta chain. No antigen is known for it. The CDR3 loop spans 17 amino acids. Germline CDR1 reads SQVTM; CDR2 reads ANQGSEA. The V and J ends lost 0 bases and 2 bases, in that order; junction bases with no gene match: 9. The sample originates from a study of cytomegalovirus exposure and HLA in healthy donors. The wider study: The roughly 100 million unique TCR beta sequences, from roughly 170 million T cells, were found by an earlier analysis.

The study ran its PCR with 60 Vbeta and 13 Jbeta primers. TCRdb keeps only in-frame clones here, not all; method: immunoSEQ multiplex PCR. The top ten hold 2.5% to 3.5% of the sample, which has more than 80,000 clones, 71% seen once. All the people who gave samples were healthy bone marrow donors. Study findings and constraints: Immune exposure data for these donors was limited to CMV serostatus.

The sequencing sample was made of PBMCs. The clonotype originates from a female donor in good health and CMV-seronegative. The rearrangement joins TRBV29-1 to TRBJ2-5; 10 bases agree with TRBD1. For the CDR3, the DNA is TGCAGCGTTGAAGATTTTTTGGGACAGGGGAAACAAGAGACCCAGTACTTC. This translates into CSVEDFLGQGKQETQYF.